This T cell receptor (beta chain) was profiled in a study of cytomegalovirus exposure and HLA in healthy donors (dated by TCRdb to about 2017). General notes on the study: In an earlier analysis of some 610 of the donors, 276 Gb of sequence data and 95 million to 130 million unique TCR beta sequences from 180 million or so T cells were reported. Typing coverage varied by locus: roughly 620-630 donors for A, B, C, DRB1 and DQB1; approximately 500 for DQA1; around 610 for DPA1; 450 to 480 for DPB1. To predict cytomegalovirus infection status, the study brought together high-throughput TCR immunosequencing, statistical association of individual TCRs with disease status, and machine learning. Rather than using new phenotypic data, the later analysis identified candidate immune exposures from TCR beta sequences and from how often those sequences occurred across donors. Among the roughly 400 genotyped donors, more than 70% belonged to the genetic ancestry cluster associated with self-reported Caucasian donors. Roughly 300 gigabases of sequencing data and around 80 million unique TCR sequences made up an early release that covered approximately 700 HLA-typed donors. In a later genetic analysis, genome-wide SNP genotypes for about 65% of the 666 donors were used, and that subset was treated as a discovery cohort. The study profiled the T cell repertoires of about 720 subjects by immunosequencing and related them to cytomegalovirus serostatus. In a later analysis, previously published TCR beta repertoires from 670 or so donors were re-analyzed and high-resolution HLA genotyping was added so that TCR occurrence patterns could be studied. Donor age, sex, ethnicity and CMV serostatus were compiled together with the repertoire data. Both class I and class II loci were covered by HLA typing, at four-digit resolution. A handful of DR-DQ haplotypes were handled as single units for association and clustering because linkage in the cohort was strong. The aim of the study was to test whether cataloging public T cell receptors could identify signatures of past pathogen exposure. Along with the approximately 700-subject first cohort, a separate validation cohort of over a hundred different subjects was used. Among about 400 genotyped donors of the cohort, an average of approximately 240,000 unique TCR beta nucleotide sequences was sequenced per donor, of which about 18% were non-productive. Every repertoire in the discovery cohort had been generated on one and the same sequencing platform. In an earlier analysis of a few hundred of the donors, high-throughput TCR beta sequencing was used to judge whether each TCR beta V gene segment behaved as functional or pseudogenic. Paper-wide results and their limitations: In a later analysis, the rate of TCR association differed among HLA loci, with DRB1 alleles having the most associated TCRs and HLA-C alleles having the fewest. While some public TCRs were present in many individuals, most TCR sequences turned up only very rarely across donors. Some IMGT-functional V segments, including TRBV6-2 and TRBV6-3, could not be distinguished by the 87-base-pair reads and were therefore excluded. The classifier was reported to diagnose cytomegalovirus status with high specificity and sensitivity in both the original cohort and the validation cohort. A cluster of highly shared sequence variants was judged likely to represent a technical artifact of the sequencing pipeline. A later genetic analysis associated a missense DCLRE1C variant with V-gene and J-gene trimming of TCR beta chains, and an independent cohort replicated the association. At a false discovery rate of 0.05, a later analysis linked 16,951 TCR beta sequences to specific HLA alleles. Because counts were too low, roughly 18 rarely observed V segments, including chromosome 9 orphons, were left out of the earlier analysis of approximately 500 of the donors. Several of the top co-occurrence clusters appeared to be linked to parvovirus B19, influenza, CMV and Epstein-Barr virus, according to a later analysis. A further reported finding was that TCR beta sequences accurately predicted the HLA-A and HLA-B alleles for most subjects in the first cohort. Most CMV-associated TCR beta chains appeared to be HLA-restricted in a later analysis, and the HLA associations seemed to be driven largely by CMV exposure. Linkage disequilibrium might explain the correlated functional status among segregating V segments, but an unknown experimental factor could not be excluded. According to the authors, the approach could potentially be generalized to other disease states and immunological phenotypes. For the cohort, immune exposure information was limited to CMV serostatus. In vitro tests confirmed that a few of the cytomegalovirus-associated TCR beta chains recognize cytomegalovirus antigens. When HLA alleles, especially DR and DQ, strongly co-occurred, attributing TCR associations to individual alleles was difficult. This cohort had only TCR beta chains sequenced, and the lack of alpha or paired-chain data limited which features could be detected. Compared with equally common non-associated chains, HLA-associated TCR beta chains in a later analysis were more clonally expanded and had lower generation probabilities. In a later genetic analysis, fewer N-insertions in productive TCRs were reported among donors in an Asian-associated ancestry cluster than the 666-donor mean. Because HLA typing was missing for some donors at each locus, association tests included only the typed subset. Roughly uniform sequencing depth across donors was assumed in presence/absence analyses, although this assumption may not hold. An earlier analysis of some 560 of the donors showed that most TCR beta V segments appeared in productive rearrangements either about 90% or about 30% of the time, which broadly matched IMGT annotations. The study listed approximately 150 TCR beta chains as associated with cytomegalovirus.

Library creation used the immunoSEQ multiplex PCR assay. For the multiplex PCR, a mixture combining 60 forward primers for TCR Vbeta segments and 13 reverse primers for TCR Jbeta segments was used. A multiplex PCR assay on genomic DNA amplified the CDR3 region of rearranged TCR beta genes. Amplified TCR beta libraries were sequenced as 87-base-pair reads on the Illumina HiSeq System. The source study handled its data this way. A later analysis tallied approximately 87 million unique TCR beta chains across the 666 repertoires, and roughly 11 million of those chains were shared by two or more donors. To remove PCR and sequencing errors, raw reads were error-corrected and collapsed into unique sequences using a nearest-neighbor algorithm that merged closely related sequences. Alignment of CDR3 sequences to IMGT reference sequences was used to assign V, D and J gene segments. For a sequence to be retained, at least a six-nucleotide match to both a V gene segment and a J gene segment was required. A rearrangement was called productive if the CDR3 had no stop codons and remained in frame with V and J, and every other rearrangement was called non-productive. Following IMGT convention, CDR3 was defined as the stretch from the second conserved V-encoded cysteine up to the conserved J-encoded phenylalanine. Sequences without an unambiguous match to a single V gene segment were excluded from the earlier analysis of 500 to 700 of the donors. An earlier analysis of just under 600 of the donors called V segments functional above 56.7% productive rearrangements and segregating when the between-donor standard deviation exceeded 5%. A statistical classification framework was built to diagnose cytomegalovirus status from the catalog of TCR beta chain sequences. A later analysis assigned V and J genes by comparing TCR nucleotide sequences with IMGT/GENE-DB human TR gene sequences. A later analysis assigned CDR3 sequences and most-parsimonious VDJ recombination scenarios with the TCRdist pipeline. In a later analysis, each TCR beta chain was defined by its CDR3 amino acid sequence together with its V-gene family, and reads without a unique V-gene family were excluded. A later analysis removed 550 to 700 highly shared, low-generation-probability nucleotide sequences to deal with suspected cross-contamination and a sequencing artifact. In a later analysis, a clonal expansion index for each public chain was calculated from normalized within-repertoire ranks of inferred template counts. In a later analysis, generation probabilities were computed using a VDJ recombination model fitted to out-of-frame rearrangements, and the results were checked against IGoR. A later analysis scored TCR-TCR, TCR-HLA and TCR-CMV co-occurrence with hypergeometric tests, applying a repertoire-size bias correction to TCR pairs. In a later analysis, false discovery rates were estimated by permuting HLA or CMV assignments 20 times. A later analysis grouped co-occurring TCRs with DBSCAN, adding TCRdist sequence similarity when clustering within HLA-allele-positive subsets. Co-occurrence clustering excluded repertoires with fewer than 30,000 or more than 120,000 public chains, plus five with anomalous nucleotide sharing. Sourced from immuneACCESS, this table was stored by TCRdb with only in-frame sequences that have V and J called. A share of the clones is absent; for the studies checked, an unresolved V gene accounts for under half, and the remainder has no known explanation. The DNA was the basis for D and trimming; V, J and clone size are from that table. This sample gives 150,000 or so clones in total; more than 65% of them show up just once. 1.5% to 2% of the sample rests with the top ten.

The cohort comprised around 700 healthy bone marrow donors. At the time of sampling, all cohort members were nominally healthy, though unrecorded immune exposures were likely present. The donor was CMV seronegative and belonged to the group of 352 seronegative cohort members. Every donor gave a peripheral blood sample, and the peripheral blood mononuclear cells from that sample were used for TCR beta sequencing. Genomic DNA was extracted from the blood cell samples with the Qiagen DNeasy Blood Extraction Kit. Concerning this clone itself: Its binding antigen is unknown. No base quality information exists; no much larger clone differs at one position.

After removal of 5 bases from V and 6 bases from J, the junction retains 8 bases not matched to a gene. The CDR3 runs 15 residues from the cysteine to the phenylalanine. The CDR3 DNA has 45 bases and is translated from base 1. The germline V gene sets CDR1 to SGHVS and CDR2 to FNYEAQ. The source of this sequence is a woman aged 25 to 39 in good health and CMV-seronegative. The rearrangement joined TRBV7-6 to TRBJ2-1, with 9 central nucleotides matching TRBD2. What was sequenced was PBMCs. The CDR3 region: CASSPGTSRGNEQFF. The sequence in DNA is TGTGCCAGCAGCCCGGGGACTAGCAGGGGCAATGAGCAGTTCTTC.